Below, 20 T cell receptor beta chains from the same sample are listed, as sequenced in a study of CD8 T cells in Susac syndrome. The RNA input was roughly 0.45 to 1 ug, and it was reverse transcribed with random hexamers. From the immunoSEQ multiplex PCR reads, TCRdb called clonotypes with MiXCR, one entry per CDR3 protein. The profile shows approximately 140,000 distinct CDR3 sequences, 94% of them singletons. Sequenced input: CD8+ T cells from PBMCs. The source is a human donor in good health.

V gene TRBV15 combines with J gene TRBJ1-5; no clear D gene. This CDR3 comprises 12 residues. CDR1 is LNHNV and CDR2 is YYDKDF in the germline V gene (reference sequence). V was trimmed by 3 bases and J by 4 bases, leaving 4 bases between them. The CDR3 nucleotides read TGTGCCACCAGCAGGGAAAATCAGCCCCAGCATTTT. This gives the protein CATSRENQPQHF.

The chain is built from TRBV27 and TRBJ1-1; perhaps TRBD1 as D (5 bases). The CDR3 runs 13 residues. Germline V lookup: CDR1 MNHEY, CDR2 SMNVEV (reference sequence). V lost 6 bases and J lost 7, with 15 bases in between. The CDR3 loop reads CASSPGRGNEAFF. The CDR3 DNA sequence: TGTGCCAGCAGCCCCGGGCGGGGGAATGAAGCTTTCTTT.

The CDR3 nucleotides are TGTGCCAGCAGTCCAACAGGCCCCGAGACCCAGTACTTC. Its translation: CASSPTGPETQYF. This sequence joins TRBV28 and TRBJ2-5; a weak D match, TRBD1 (5 bases). V lost 5 bases and J lost 5, with 12 bases in between. From germline, CDR1 is MDHEN and CDR2 SYDVKM. The length of the CDR3 is 13 residues.

The chain uses TRBV5-4 and TRBJ2-7, with 9 bases matching TRBD1. The CDR3 loop spans 14 amino acids. V was clipped by 4 bases and J by 6 bases; unmatched bases: 8. Germline V gene lookup returns CDR1 SGHNT and CDR2 YYREEE (reference sequence). CDR3: CASSGQGFSREQYF. DNA for the CDR3: TGTGCCAGCAGCGGACAGGGGTTTTCTCGCGAGCAGTACTTC.

The genes are TRBV20-1 and TRBJ1-5, with no clear D. Per the germline V gene, CDR1 is DFQATT and CDR2 is SNEGSKA (reference sequence). Deletions cut 3 bases from V and 0 bases from J, with 12 bases between. The CDR3 loop spans 15 amino acids. CDR3 DNA sequence: TGCAGTGCTAGGGAAGGTGATTATAGCAATCAGCCCCAGCATTTT. Protein sequence: CSAREGDYSNQPQHF.

This clonotype has only a few counts. J is TRBJ2-7 and V is TRBV5-6, with D tentatively TRBD2 (6 bases). Germline values: CDR1 SGHDT, CDR2 YYEEEE. With 3 bases removed from V and 3 bases from J, the gap between germline ends came to 10 bases. This CDR3 has 13 amino acids. CDR3 sequence: CASSSGTYYEQYF. The CDR3, as DNA: TGTGCCAGCAGCTCGGGGACTTACTACGAGCAGTACTTC.

V and J are TRBV4-1 and TRBJ2-1; perhaps TRBD1 as D (6 bases). CDR1 and CDR2 from the germline V gene are MGHRA and YSYEKL. Trimming left V 5 bases short and J 9 bases short, with 11 bases between. This CDR3 is 12 amino acids long. The CDR3 sequence is CASSTRGGEQFF. The CDR3 nucleotides read TGCGCCAGCAGCACCCGAGGGGGTGAGCAGTTCTTC.

The gene calls are TRBV27 and TRBJ1-2; a possible D gene is TRBD1 (5 bases). The V and J ends lost 8 bases and 3 bases respectively, with 13 bases between them. The germline CDR1 and CDR2 sequences are MNHEY and SMNVEV (reference sequence). The CDR3 has 13 amino acids. CDR3 amino acids: CASGPGGDYGYTF. CDR3 nucleotides: TGTGCCAGCGGGCCCGGAGGGGACTATGGCTACACCTTC.

This rearrangement joins TRBV27 to TRBJ2-2; 7 positions agree with TRBD1. Looked up from germline, CDR1 is MNHEY and CDR2 is SMNVEV (reference sequence). V gave up 1 base and J gave up 5 bases; unmatched junction bases: 1. This CDR3 contains 14 residues. The CDR3 DNA is TGTGCCAGCAGTTTATGGGACAGTACCGGGGAGCTGTTTTTT. Translating it yields CASSLWDSTGELFF.

The chain uses TRBV19 and TRBJ2-3; no reliable D call. This CDR3 has 16 amino acids. In germline, CDR1 is LNHDA, CDR2 SQIVND (reference sequence). V was cut by 5 bases and J by 0 bases, with 15 bases left in between. The CDR3 DNA reads as TGTGCCAGTAGTCCCACGACAAGTCCGAGCACAGATACGCAGTATTTT. Its translation is CASSPTTSPSTDTQYF.

The rearrangement links TRBV27 to TRBJ2-3; no firm D call. V was cut by 3 bases and J by 0 bases, with 10 bases left in between. The CDR3 runs 15 residues. The germline V gene has CDR1 MNHEY and CDR2 SMNVEV (reference sequence). CDR3 amino acids: CASSFADASTDTQYF. CDR3 DNA: TGTGCCAGCAGTTTCGCGGACGCGAGCACAGATACGCAGTATTTT.

The chain employs TRBV11-2 and TRBJ1-2; D is perhaps TRBD1 (5 bases). The CDR3 has 16 amino acids. CDR1 and CDR2 from the germline V gene are SGHAT and FQNNGV. V lost 3 bases and J lost 4, with 18 bases in between. The CDR3 region is CASSFYEGSGPYGYTF. In nucleotides, the CDR3 is TGTGCCAGCAGCTTCTACGAGGGTTCAGGGCCCTATGGCTACACCTTC.

This sequence joins TRBV5-1 and TRBJ2-7; 8 positions match TRBD1. The germline CDR1 and CDR2 sequences are SGHRS and YFSETQ. The CDR3 loop spans 14 amino acids. Losses at the gene ends were 3 bases for V and 4 bases for J; bases not matched to a gene: 6. CDR3 protein: CASSSGGAKYEQYF. The CDR3 nucleotides read TGCGCCAGCAGCTCAGGGGGCGCAAAGTACGAGCAGTACTTC.

The chain recombines TRBV9 with TRBJ2-7; D is unresolved. The CDR3 extends over 15 amino acids. Trimming removed 3 bases at V and 7 bases at J, with 20 bases between. From germline, CDR1 is SGDLS and CDR2 YYNGEE. CDR3 protein: CASSGPDGTFGEQYF. In DNA form, the CDR3 reads TGTGCCAGCAGCGGGCCCGACGGTACCTTTGGGGAGCAGTACTTC.

The J gene is TRBJ2-1, the V gene TRBV20-1; no firm D call. The length of the CDR3 is 11 residues. Germline V CDR1 and CDR2: DFQATT, SNEGSKA (reference sequence). V was clipped by 5 bases and J by 4 bases, with 6 bases between them. CDR3 in amino acids: CSARSYNEQFF. The CDR3 nucleotides are TGCAGTGCTCGGTCGTACAATGAGCAGTTCTTC.

The chain employs TRBV27 and TRBJ2-1; weak D call: TRBD2 (6 bases). Germline V gene data show CDR1 as MNHEY and CDR2 as SMNVEV (reference sequence). Trimming shortened V by 0 bases and J by 7 bases, and 7 bases separated the two germline ends. The length of the CDR3 is 13 residues. CDR3 coding DNA: TGTGCCAGCAGTTTATCTGGGGGGAATGAGCAGTTCTTC. Its translation: CASSLSGGNEQFF.

The rearrangement uses TRBV9 and TRBJ2-7; D gene unclear. In germline, CDR1 is SGDLS, CDR2 YYNGEE. V shed 4 bases and J shed 2 bases, with 16 bases lying between them. CDR3 length: 15 residues. This CDR3 is CASSSSTRTPYEQYF. DNA for the CDR3: TGTGCCAGCAGCTCTTCCACCAGGACCCCCTACGAGCAGTACTTC.

This clonotype was recorded once. The chain links TRBV9 to TRBJ2-1; perhaps D is TRBD1 or TRBD2 (5 bases each). The V gene's germline CDR1 is SGDLS and CDR2 YYNGEE. The CDR3 runs to 14 residues. V lost 0 bases, J lost 5 bases, and 9 bases lay in between. CDR3 coding DNA: TGTGCCAGCAGCGTAGAGGGACCAAACAATGAGCAGTTCTTC. It translates to CASSVEGPNNEQFF. The full variable domain, in which reference TRBV9 and TRBJ2-1 provide the parts outside the CDR3, is DSGVTQTPKHLITATGQRVTLRCSPRSGDLSVYWYQQSLDQGLQFLIQYYNGEERAKGNILERFSAQQFPDLHSELNLSSLELGDSALYFCASSVEGPNNEQFFGPGTRLTVL.

There are a few counts of this clonotype. This rearrangement joins TRBV3-1 to TRBJ2-7; 7 nucleotides line up with TRBD2. This CDR3 comprises 15 residues. J was trimmed by 0 bases and V by 0 bases; bases with no gene match: 2. Germline V gene lookup returns CDR1 LGHDT and CDR2 YNNKEL (reference sequence). The CDR3 sequence: CASSQDRTSSYEQYF. DNA for the CDR3: TGTGCCAGCAGCCAAGACAGGACTAGCTCCTACGAGCAGTACTTC.

CDR3: CASTRGRAYEQYF. The CDR3 nucleotides are TGTGCCAGCACCCGAGGCAGGGCCTACGAGCAGTACTTC. V gene TRBV28 combines with J gene TRBJ2-7; D may be TRBD1 (5 bases). The ends were cut back, 7 bases at V and 2 bases at J, with 12 bases in the middle. This CDR3 contains 13 residues. CDR1 and CDR2 from the germline V gene are MDHEN and SYDVKM. Variable domain in full (rest from reference TRBV28 and TRBJ2-7): DVKVTQSSRYLVKRTGEKVFLECVQDMDHENMFWYRQDPGLGLRLIYFSYDVKMKEKGDIPEGYSVSREKKERFSLILESASTNQTSMYLCASTRGRAYEQYFGPGTRLTVT.